A selection of T cell receptor beta chains follows, all from one sample in a study of beta chain features in type 1 diabetes. Only in-frame clones appear in the TCRdb table, and some are missing; sequencing was by immunoSEQ multiplex PCR. Of hundreds of thousands of clones in the sample, 15% to 19% were seen once. The sequencing input was naive CD4+ T cells from blood. The receptors were sampled from a young man in good health. The CDR3 runs from the conserved cysteine through the conserved F or W. The D gene is left open where the match is weak. Some rows mark clone size as missing; the rest say once, few, many or name a class of expanded clone.

- | TRBJ2-3 | TRBV2 | TRBD2 | TGTGCCAGCGGACGACTAGCGGGGGGCACAGATACGCAGTATTTT | CASGRLAGGTDTQYF
few | TRBJ2-5 | TRBV15 | - | TGTGCCACCAGCGCAGGGTTCGGGGGAGAGACCCAGTACTTC | CATSAGFGGETQYF
- | TRBJ2-7 | TRBV9 | TRBD1 | TGTGCCAGCAGCCCCCCCGGGACAGGGCGCGAGCAGTACTTC | CASSPPGTGREQYF
few | TRBJ1-2 | TRBV4-2 | - | TGTGCCAGCAGCCAAGGGACAGTCAACTATGGCTACACCTTC | CASSQGTVNYGYTF
few | TRBJ2-4 | TRBV29-1 | - | TGCAGCGTTGAAGATCGCCTTGTAGCCAAAAACATTCAGTACTTC | CSVEDRLVAKNIQYF
few | TRBJ2-1 | TRBV29-1 | TRBD1 | TGCAGCGTTGAAGAGGGGACAGGTAACTCCTACAATGAGCAGTTCTTC | CSVEEGTGNSYNEQFF
- | TRBJ2-3 | TRBV14 | - | TGTGCCAGCAGCCAAGCAAGGGCATTTTTTGTGGATACGCAGTATTTT | CASSQARAFFVDTQYF
few | TRBJ2-2 | TRBV28 | - | TGTGCCAGCAGCCCGAGGGAAGGCGGGGAGCTGTTTTTT | CASSPREGGELFF
- | TRBJ2-4 | TRBV5-6 | - | TGTGCCAGCAGCTTGGAGCAGCCTCTAGCCAAAAACATTCAGTACTTC | CASSLEQPLAKNIQYF
- | TRBJ1-2 | TRBV10-3 | - | TGTGCCATCAGTGAATTAGGTGGAAGGGGCTCCCAAAACTATGGCTACACCTTC | CAISELGGRGSQNYGYTF
- | TRBJ1-1 | TRBV9 | TRBD1 | TGTGCCAGCAGCAGGACAGGGTTGAACACTGAAGCTTTCTTT | CASSRTGLNTEAFF
few | TRBJ1-5 | TRBV10-2 | - | TGCGCCAGCAGTATCACGGCGGGGAGTCAGCCCCAGCATTTT | CASSITAGSQPQHF
few | TRBJ1-1 | TRBV7-3 | - | TGTGCCAGCAGCCCGGCAGTGGTCCGTGAAGCTTTCTTT | CASSPAVVREAFF
- | TRBJ2-5 | TRBV2 | TRBD2 | TGTGCCAGCAGTGGGACTAGCAAGACCCAGTACTTC | CASSGTSKTQYF
- | TRBJ1-1 | TRBV9 | - | TGTGCCAGCAGCCCGCAGGGAGGTCAGAACACTGAAGCTTTCTTT | CASSPQGGQNTEAFF
- | TRBJ1-5 | TRBV4-1 | - | TGCGCCAGCAGCCAGGTCGCCCGGGCCCCCTATAGCAATCAGCCCCAGCATTTT | CASSQVARAPYSNQPQHF
- | TRBJ2-7 | TRBV27 | - | TGTGCCAGCAGTTCGCTATACGAGCAGTACTTC | CASSSLYEQYF
- | TRBJ1-1 | TRBV7-3 | - | TGTGCCAGCAGCTTCTCAGGGACGAACACTGAAGCTTTCTTT | CASSFSGTNTEAFF
- | TRBJ1-4 | TRBV5-6 | - | TGTGCCAGCAGTTTTGACCGGGGCCTTAATGAAAAACTGTTTTTT | CASSFDRGLNEKLFF
- | TRBJ2-3 | TRBV6-1 | - | TGTGCCAGCAGTGTTAGGGGCTACACAGATACGCAGTATTTT | CASSVRGYTDTQYF
- | TRBJ1-5 | TRBV6-6 | TRBD1 | TGTGCCAGCAGTTACTCTGGGGGACAGGCTCAGCCCCAGCATTTT | CASSYSGGQAQPQHF
- | TRBJ1-2 | TRBV6-5 | TRBD1 | TGTGCCAGCAGTTACTTAACAGGGGGGAACTATGGCTACACCTTC | CASSYLTGGNYGYTF
- | TRBJ1-2 | TRBV6-5 | TRBD1 | TGTGCCAGCAGTTACTCGAGGGACAGGGGAGCGGGTGGCTACACCTTC | CASSYSRDRGAGGYTF
few | TRBJ2-5 | TRBV7-9 | TRBD1 | TGTGCCAGCAGCGCATTGACAGGGAAGGAGACCCAGTACTTC | CASSALTGKETQYF
few | TRBJ2-2 | TRBV19 | - | TGTGCCAGTAGTATGTACAGGGTAAACACCGGGGAGCTGTTTTTT | CASSMYRVNTGELFF
few | TRBJ2-7 | TRBV4-2 | TRBD2 | TGTGCCAGCAGCCAAGTACCCGGTGGGACTAGCGGGGCCTACGAGCAGTACTTC | CASSQVPGGTSGAYEQYF
few | TRBJ2-7 | TRBV5-1 | TRBD1 | TGCGCCAGCAGCAGGGACAGGGGGAGCTACGAGCAGTACTTC | CASSRDRGSYEQYF
- | TRBJ1-1 | TRBV5-1 | - | TGCGCCAGCAGCGGAGGACAGAAGAACACTGAAGCTTTCTTT | CASSGGQKNTEAFF
- | TRBJ2-1 | TRBV2 | TRBD2 | TGTGCCAGCAAGGGAGATAGCGGGGGGTACAATGAGCAGTTCTTC | CASKGDSGGYNEQFF
- | TRBJ1-2 | TRBV7-2 | TRBD1 | TGTGCCAGCAGCTTAGGAACTCCAGGGGGCCATGGCTACACCTTC | CASSLGTPGGHGYTF
- | TRBJ2-1 | TRBV4-3 | - | TGCGCCAGCAGCCAAGAACCGAGTCGCAATGAGCAGTTCTTC | CASSQEPSRNEQFF
- | TRBJ1-2 | TRBV19 | - | TGTGCCAGTAGTATAGAGGCAGGCCTCTATGGCTACACCTTC | CASSIEAGLYGYTF
- | TRBJ2-4 | TRBV7-9 | - | TGTGCCAGCAGCCTGTCCGTAAACATTCAGTACTTC | CASSLSVNIQYF
few | TRBJ2-7 | TRBV7-7 | - | TGTGCCAGCAGCCCTGGAGCTGGAGGGGGTTTATACGAGCAGTACTTC | CASSPGAGGGLYEQYF
few | TRBJ1-1 | TRBV7-9 | - | TGTGCCAGCATCACCTTGGGACAGAACACTGAAGCTTTCTTT | CASITLGQNTEAFF
few | TRBJ1-2 | TRBV4-1 | TRBD1 | TGCGCCAGCAGCCGACAGGGAAACTATGGCTACACCTTC | CASSRQGNYGYTF
- | TRBJ2-5 | TRBV6-5 | TRBD1 | TGTGCCAGCAGGGCCCGACAGGGGATTGCAGAGACCCAGTACTTC | CASRARQGIAETQYF
few | TRBJ2-1 | TRBV11-2 | TRBD2 | TGTGCCAGCAGCTTAGACAGGGAGGGTGAGCAGTTCTTC | CASSLDREGEQFF
- | TRBJ1-1 | TRBV7-9 | - | TGTGCCAGCAGCTTAAAGATCAGGGAGGACACTGAAGCTTTCTTT | CASSLKIREDTEAFF
few | TRBJ2-3 | TRBV10-3 | TRBD1 | TGTGCCATCAGCAGAACCCCTGGACAGGGGACAGATACGCAGTATTTT | CAISRTPGQGTDTQYF
once | TRBJ2-3 | TRBV7-9 | TRBD1 | TGTGCCAGCAGCTTAACCCTTGTACGAGGACAGGGGGCAGATACGCAGTATTTT | CASSLTLVRGQGADTQYF
- | TRBJ2-3 | TRBV28 | - | TGTGCCAGCGCTAGCGTGTCGGATACGCAGTATTTT | CASASVSDTQYF
few | TRBJ1-2 | TRBV6-5 | - | TGTGCCAGCAGTTTAGCCGGACAGAGCTATGGCTACACCTTC | CASSLAGQSYGYTF
few | TRBJ1-1 | TRBV10-3 | - | TGTGCCATCAGTGATACCATAGGAGTTTCGGACACTGAAGCTTTCTTT | CAISDTIGVSDTEAFF
- | TRBJ2-2 | TRBV19 | - | TGTGCCAGTAGTATAGGGCAGAAGACCGGGGAGCTGTTTTTT | CASSIGQKTGELFF
few | TRBJ2-5 | TRBV7-2 | TRBD2 | TGTGCCAGCAGCTTAGCGCGGCTAGCGGGGGAGGCGGAGACCCAGTACTTC | CASSLARLAGEAETQYF
- | TRBJ2-3 | TRBV9 | - | TGTGCCAGCAGCGGTCCTTCTGGGTTCACAGATACGCAGTATTTT | CASSGPSGFTDTQYF
few | TRBJ2-5 | TRBV28 | - | TGTGCCAGCAGTTCCCCCGCCAAAGAGACCCAGTACTTC | CASSSPAKETQYF
many | TRBJ2-5 | TRBV14 | - | TGTGCCAGCAGCCAACCGTACATGGGAGAGACCCAGTACTTC | CASSQPYMGETQYF
- | TRBJ2-1 | TRBV7-2 | - | TGTGCCAGCAGCCTAGGCCGGACGAGCTCCTACAATGAGCAGTTCTTC | CASSLGRTSSYNEQFF
few | TRBJ2-7 | TRBV4-3 | - | TGCGCCAGCAGCCAAGATAGCTTGGGAGCCTACGAGCAGTACTTC | CASSQDSLGAYEQYF
- | TRBJ2-4 | TRBV7-2 | TRBD2 | TGTGCCAGCAGCTTTAGCGGGGGGGCGTCAAACATTCAGTACTTC | CASSFSGGASNIQYF
- | TRBJ2-1 | TRBV6-1 | TRBD1 | TGTGCCAGCAGGCGGACAGGGAGCTCCTACAATGAGCAGTTCTTC | CASRRTGSSYNEQFF
few | TRBJ2-5 | TRBV7-2 | TRBD2 | TGTGCCAGCAGCTTGGCTAGCGGGAGCCAAGAGACCCAGTACTTC | CASSLASGSQETQYF
- | TRBJ1-4 | TRBV2 | - | TGTGCCAGCAGTCGGGGGGCTGGGGAAAAACTGTTTTTT | CASSRGAGEKLFF
once | TRBJ2-3 | TRBV11-2 | TRBD2 | TGTGCCAGCAGCACCTCTAGCGGGAGAGGCACAGATACGCAGTATTTT | CASSTSSGRGTDTQYF
few | TRBJ1-4 | TRBV9 | - | TGTGCCAGCAGCTCTTTAACCCCGATGGGTGAAAAACTGTTTTTT | CASSSLTPMGEKLFF
- | TRBJ1-6 | TRBV30 | TRBD1 | TGTGCCTGGAGCATAGACAGGGCTTGGTCGTCACCCCTCCACTTT | CAWSIDRAWSSPLHF